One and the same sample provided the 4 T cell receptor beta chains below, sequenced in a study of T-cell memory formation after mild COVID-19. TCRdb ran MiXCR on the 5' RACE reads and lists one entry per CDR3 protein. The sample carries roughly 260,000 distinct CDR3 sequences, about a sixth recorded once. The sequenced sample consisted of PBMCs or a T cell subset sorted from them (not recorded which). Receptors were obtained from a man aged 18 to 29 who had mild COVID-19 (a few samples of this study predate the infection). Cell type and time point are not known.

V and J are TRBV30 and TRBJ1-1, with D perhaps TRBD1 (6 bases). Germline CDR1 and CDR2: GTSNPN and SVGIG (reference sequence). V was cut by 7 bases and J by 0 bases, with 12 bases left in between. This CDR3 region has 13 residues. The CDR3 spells CASGGRVNTEAFF. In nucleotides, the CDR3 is TGTGCCTCCGGGGGCAGGGTGAACACTGAAGCTTTCTTT. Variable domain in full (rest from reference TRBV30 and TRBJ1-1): SQTIHQWPATLVQPVGSPLSLECTVEGTSNPNLYWYRQAAGRGLQLLFYSVGIGQISSEVPQNLSASRPQDRQFILSSKKLLLSDSGFYLCASGGRVNTEAFFGQGTRLTVV.

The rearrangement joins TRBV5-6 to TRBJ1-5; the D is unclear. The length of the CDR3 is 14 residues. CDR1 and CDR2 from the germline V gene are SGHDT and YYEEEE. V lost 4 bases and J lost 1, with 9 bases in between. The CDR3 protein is CASSRQASNQPQHF. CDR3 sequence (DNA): TGTGCCAGCAGCCGCCAGGCGAGCAATCAGCCCCAGCATTTT.

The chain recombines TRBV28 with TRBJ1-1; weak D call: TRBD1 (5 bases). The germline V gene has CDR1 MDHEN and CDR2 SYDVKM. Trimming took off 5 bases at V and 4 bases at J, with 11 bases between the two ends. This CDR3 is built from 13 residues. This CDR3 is CASSPGQGTEAFF. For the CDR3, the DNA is TGTGCCAGCAGTCCAGGGCAGGGCACTGAAGCTTTCTTT.

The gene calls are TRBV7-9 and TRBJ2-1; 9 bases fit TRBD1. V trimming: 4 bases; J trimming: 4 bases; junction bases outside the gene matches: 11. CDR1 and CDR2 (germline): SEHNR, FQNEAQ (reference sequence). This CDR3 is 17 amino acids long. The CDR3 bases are TGTGCCAGCAGCTCGCCCTTTGGGGGACAGGGTTACAATGAGCAGTTCTTC. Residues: CASSSPFGGQGYNEQFF.